These 30 T cell receptor beta chains came from one sample sequenced in a study of blood T cells in healthy people across ages. Sample-barcoded 5' priming and a J-beta primer mix drove a second PCR of about 6 to 12 cycles. MiXCR was run by TCRdb on the 5' RACE reads, yielding one entry per CDR3 protein. The data show 1,300,000 or so distinct CDR3 sequences, almost 60% seen once. The sequenced sample consisted of blood. Source of these receptors: a man aged 18 to 29 in good health.

This clonotype showed up just once. The chain joins TRBV2 to TRBJ2-7, with 7 bases identical to TRBD1. The J call may be faulty, since TRBJ2-5 better matches the DNA end. The CDR3 has 14 amino acids. Germline lookup yields CDR1 SNHLY and CDR2 FYNNEI. The DNA for the CDR3 is TGTGCCAGCAGACAGGGGCGAGGGGGAGAGACCCAGTACTTC. It is translated as CASRQGRGGETQYF.

The chain joins TRBV4-1 to TRBJ2-5, with D uncertain. Germline CDR1 and CDR2: MGHRA and YSYEKL. V was clipped by 1 base and J by 0 bases, with 9 bases between them. This CDR3 has 15 amino acids. Here the CDR3 reads CASSQGSGYQETQYF. CDR3 bases: TGCGCCAGCAGCCAAGGTTCGGGCTACCAAGAGACCCAGTACTTC.

The chain carries TRBV29-1 and TRBJ2-7; tentative D call: TRBD1 (5 bases). CDR1 is SQVTM and CDR2 is ANQGSEA in the germline V gene. This CDR3 is 14 amino acids long. V was clipped by 4 bases and J by 0 bases, with 13 bases between them. CDR3 in DNA: TGCAGCGTTGCCCAGGGAAGAAACTCCTACGAGCAGTACTTC. It translates to CSVAQGRNSYEQYF.

V and J are TRBV5-1 and TRBJ1-1, with D tentatively TRBD1 (5 bases). The CDR3 contains 13 residues. CDR1 is SGHRS, CDR2 YFSETQ, per germline. The ends were cut back, 3 bases at V and 3 bases at J, with 9 bases in the middle. The CDR3 nucleotides read TGCGCCAGCAGCTGGGGACCGGACACTGAAGCTTTCTTT. Its translation: CASSWGPDTEAFF.

The chain uses TRBV15 and TRBJ2-4, with D perhaps matching TRBD1 (7 bases). The CDR3 has 16 amino acids. The V and J ends lost 1 base and 4 bases respectively, with 14 bases between them. The V gene's germline CDR1 is LNHNV and CDR2 YYDKDF (reference sequence). CDR3 loop: CATSRGRQGLKNIQYF. CDR3 bases: TGTGCCACCAGCAGAGGACGACAGGGACTGAAAAACATTCAGTACTTC.

This clonotype appeared many times. This chain links TRBV7-9 with TRBJ2-1; D unclear. Germline V gene lookup returns CDR1 SEHNR and CDR2 FQNEAQ (reference sequence). There are 12 residues in the CDR3. V lost 4 bases, J lost 6 bases, and 7 bases lay in between. The CDR3 reads CASSSPGNEQFF. As DNA, the CDR3 is TGTGCCAGCAGCTCCCCGGGCAATGAGCAGTTCTTC. Full variable domain (remainder filled in from reference TRBV7-9 and TRBJ2-1): DTGVSQNPRHKITKRGQNVTFRCDPISEHNRLYWYRQTLGQGPEFLTYFQNEAQLEKSRLLSDRFSAERPKGSFSTLEIQRTEQGDSAMYLCASSSPGNEQFFGPGTRLTVL.

The genes are TRBV4-1 and TRBJ2-5, with 9 bases matching TRBD2. V shed 1 base, J shed 1 base, and the junction held 7 bases outside the gene matches. The CDR3 totals 17 residues. The germline V gene has CDR1 MGHRA and CDR2 YSYEKL. The CDR3 reads CASSQGTSGGFQETQYF. CDR3 bases: TGCGCCAGCAGCCAAGGGACCAGCGGGGGGTTCCAAGAGACCCAGTACTTC.

The chain joins TRBV10-3 to TRBJ1-2; tentatively, D is TRBD1 (6 bases). Trimming pared 2 bases from V and 7 bases from J, leaving 11 bases between. The germline CDR1 and CDR2 sequences are ENHRY and SYGVKD. The CDR3 spans 13 residues. This chain's CDR3 is CAISERGRLGYTF. CDR3 coding DNA: TGTGCCATCAGTGAGCGGGGGCGACTTGGCTACACCTTC.

The J gene is TRBJ1-4, the V gene TRBV20-1; 7 nucleotides agree with TRBD1. Germline lookup yields CDR1 DFQATT and CDR2 SNEGSKA (reference sequence). The CDR3 has 14 amino acids. With 0 bases clipped from V and 8 bases from J, the junction kept 6 bases outside the gene matches. CDR3 residues: CSARDDRAGEKLFF. The CDR3 DNA sequence: TGCAGTGCTAGAGATGACAGGGCGGGGGAAAAACTGTTTTTT.

The gene calls are TRBV7-9 and TRBJ1-2; the D gene is possibly TRBD1 (5 bases). The V end lost 5 bases, the J end lost 7 bases, and 17 bases lay between the germline ends. The germline V gene has CDR1 SEHNR and CDR2 FQNEAQ (reference sequence). CDR3 length equals 14 residues. As DNA, the CDR3 is TGTGCCAGCAGCCAGGAGTCAGGGCCCGCTGGCTACACCTTC. It translates to CASSQESGPAGYTF.

In this sample, this clonotype turned up a few times. J is TRBJ1-3 and V is TRBV10-3; no reliable D call. The CDR3 loop spans 13 amino acids. Germline values: CDR1 ENHRY, CDR2 SYGVKD. Trimming stripped 6 bases from V and 0 bases from J, with 6 bases between. CDR3 amino acids: CAIRAISGNTIYF. The CDR3 DNA sequence: TGTGCCATCAGGGCAATCTCTGGAAACACCATATATTTT.

The V and J genes are TRBV20-1 and TRBJ2-5; D is possibly TRBD1 or TRBD2 (5 bases each). V was clipped by 6 bases and J by 4 bases, with 24 bases between them. Germline V CDR1 and CDR2: DFQATT, SNEGSKA (reference sequence). The CDR3 totals 16 residues. CDR3 sequence: CSAIPPASGGVETQYF. The CDR3 DNA is TGCAGTGCCATCCCGCCCGCTAGTGGGGGAGTAGAGACCCAGTACTTC.

J is TRBJ2-3 and V is TRBV6-1; TRBD2 agrees at 7 bases. With 6 bases clipped from V and 0 bases from J, the junction kept 21 bases outside the gene matches. This CDR3 is built from 20 residues. The V gene's germline CDR1 is MNHNS and CDR2 SASEGT. This chain's CDR3 is CASSLLAFTGGPLSTDTQYF. CDR3 in DNA: TGTGCCAGCAGCCTCCTGGCTTTTACGGGAGGCCCCCTCAGCACAGATACGCAGTATTTT.

This clonotype came up a few times. The rearrangement joins TRBV28 to TRBJ1-2, with D perhaps matching TRBD1 (5 bases). V dropped 4 bases and J dropped 2 bases, with 11 bases sitting between them. From germline, CDR1 is MDHEN and CDR2 SYDVKM. There are 14 residues in the CDR3. The CDR3 spells CASSWPDTNYGYTF. The CDR3 DNA is TGTGCCAGCAGTTGGCCGGACACGAACTATGGCTACACCTTC.

The CDR3 DNA sequence: TGTGCCAGCAGTTACACCATCAGCAATGAGCAGTTCTTC. Translated, it gives CASSYTISNEQFF. This sequence joins TRBV6-5 and TRBJ2-1; D remains ambiguous. Germline CDR1 is MNHEY and CDR2 is SVGAGI. This CDR3 contains 13 residues. V lost 2 bases to trimming and J lost 6 bases, with 8 bases between them.

The chain joins TRBV7-8 to TRBJ2-1; the match to TRBD2 covers 14 bases. Germline assignment: CDR1 SGHVS and CDR2 FQNEAQ. The ends lost 1 base at V and 4 bases at J; junction bases unmatched: 3. The CDR3 runs 17 residues. The CDR3 protein is CASSLGGTSGSYNEQFF. As DNA, the CDR3 is TGTGCCAGCAGCTTAGGGGGGACTAGCGGGAGTTACAATGAGCAGTTCTTC.

J is TRBJ1-2 and V is TRBV10-3; D is uncertain. From germline, CDR1 is ENHRY and CDR2 SYGVKD. CDR3 size: 14 residues. Trimming shortened V by 3 bases and J by 2 bases, and 10 bases separated the two germline ends. CDR3 coding DNA: TGTGCCATCAGTGACGCGGTCGGGAACTATGGCTACACCTTC. It encodes CAISDAVGNYGYTF.

This rearrangement joins TRBV5-1 to TRBJ2-1; D unclear. Looked up from germline, CDR1 is SGHRS and CDR2 is YFSETQ. This CDR3 is built from 13 residues. Trimming pared 2 bases from V and 9 bases from J, leaving 12 bases between. The CDR3 sequence is CASSFRLPSEQFF. The CDR3 DNA follows: TGCGCCAGCAGCTTCCGTCTCCCCAGTGAGCAGTTCTTC.

The rearrangement uses TRBV4-2 and TRBJ2-5; 7 bases are shared with TRBD2. CDR1 is LGHNA, CDR2 YNFKEQ, per germline. Unmatched junction bases numbered 3, after V lost 5 bases and J lost 0 bases. CDR3 length: 14 residues. The CDR3 region is CASSKGLNQETQYF. The CDR3 DNA sequence: TGTGCCAGCAGCAAGGGACTAAACCAAGAGACCCAGTACTTC.

This clonotype has a handful of counts. CDR3 sequence: CASSLLDSAGGYGYTF. CDR3 in DNA: TGTGCCAGCAGTTTACTCGACAGTGCCGGCGGCTATGGCTACACCTTC. The V gene is TRBV28, the J gene TRBJ1-2; weak D call: TRBD1 (5 bases). V shed 2 bases and J shed 4 bases, with 17 bases lying between them. The CDR3 is 16 amino acids. Germline V gene data show CDR1 as MDHEN and CDR2 as SYDVKM.

J is TRBJ2-1 and V is TRBV6-1; 11 bases are a match to TRBD2. There are 15 residues in the CDR3. V lost 11 bases, J lost 6 bases, and 12 bases stayed unmatched. Germline lookup yields CDR1 MNHNS and CDR2 SASEGT. The chain's CDR3 is CAVSGGGGPVNEQFF. DNA for the CDR3: TGTGCCGTTAGCGGGGGGGGAGGTCCCGTCAATGAGCAGTTCTTC.

The rearrangement links TRBV9 to TRBJ1-2, with D maybe TRBD1 (6 bases). There are 15 residues in the CDR3. Germline lookup yields CDR1 SGDLS and CDR2 YYNGEE. Trimming took 3 bases from V and 10 from J, leaving 22 bases between them. The CDR3 bases are TGTGCCAGCAGCGGCAACCATGGACAGCCCCATATCTACACCTTC. This encodes CASSGNHGQPHIYTF.

V and J are TRBV7-2 and TRBJ1-1; D remains unclear. V was trimmed by 5 bases and J by 1 base, leaving 14 bases between them. Germline CDR1 SGHTA, CDR2 FQGNSA. The CDR3 spans 15 residues. CDR3 loop: CASSRRGGENTEAFF. CDR3 in DNA: TGTGCCAGCAGCCGAAGAGGCGGCGAGAACACTGAAGCTTTCTTT.

This clonotype was seen a few times. The chain has TRBV3-1 and TRBJ1-1; possibly TRBD1 for D (5 bases). The CDR3 covers 13 residues. V lost 6 bases and J 5 bases, leaving 13 bases between the germline ends. Germline CDR1 and CDR2: LGHDT and YNNKEL (reference sequence). As DNA, the CDR3 is TGTGCCAGCAGACAGACAGCGGGAACTGAAGCTTTCTTT. Its translation: CASRQTAGTEAFF. The complete variable domain, with remaining parts taken from reference TRBV3-1 and TRBJ1-1, reads DTAVSQTPKYLVTQMGNDKSIKCEQNLGHDTMYWYKQDSKKFLKIMFSYNNKELIINETVPNRFSPKSPDKAHLNLHINSLELGDSAVYFCASRQTAGTEAFFGQGTRLTVV.

This clonotype was observed a single time. This chain links TRBV11-3 with TRBJ2-3, with D possibly TRBD1 on 6 matching bases. CDR1 is SGHNT and CDR2 is YENEEA in the germline V gene. V lost 3 bases, J lost 2 bases, and 12 bases lay in between. CDR3 length equals 15 residues. The CDR3, as DNA: TGTGCCAGCAGCTTCAGGGGCGTATACACAGATACGCAGTATTTT. This encodes CASSFRGVYTDTQYF.

The genes are TRBV28 and TRBJ2-5; tentatively, D is TRBD2 (5 bases). The J call may be in error: the DNA end matches TRBJ2-4 better. The CDR3 has 14 residues. CDR1 and CDR2 (germline): MDHEN, SYDVKM. The CDR3 sequence: CASSPHAGENIQYF. For the CDR3, the DNA is TGTGCCAGCAGTCCACACGCGGGTGAAAACATTCAGTACTTC.

The rearrangement joins TRBV11-2 to TRBJ1-1, with TRBD1 identical over 7 bases. V shed 4 bases and J 8 bases; nucleotides not matched to a gene: 16. This CDR3 comprises 16 residues. The germline V gene encodes CDR1 SGHAT and CDR2 FQNNGV. Here the CDR3 DNA reads TGTGCCAGCAGCTCTAAAGGGAGGGGGCGAAGAACCGAAGCTTTCTTT. Protein product: CASSSKGRGRRTEAFF.

The gene calls are TRBV27 and TRBJ1-4; D is ambiguous. This CDR3 region has 15 residues. V lost 5 bases and J lost 3, with 13 bases in between. Germline CDR1 is MNHEY and CDR2 is SMNVEV (reference sequence). Here the CDR3 DNA reads TGTGCCAGCAGTCCCGGAACAGTTCCTAATGAAAAACTGTTTTTT. It translates to CASSPGTVPNEKLFF.

The chain has TRBV7-2 and TRBJ1-2; TRBD1 matches 9 bases. The junction had 10 bases not matched to a gene; V was cut back by 7 bases and J by 4 bases. The CDR3 length is 15 residues. The V gene's germline CDR1 is SGHTA and CDR2 FQGNSA. The CDR3 sequence is CASKPGTGSAYGYTF. CDR3 coding DNA: TGTGCCAGCAAGCCTGGGACAGGGAGCGCCTATGGCTACACCTTC.

This clonotype appeared a single time. The CDR3 loop is CASSQEGRSPLHF. The CDR3 DNA follows: TGTGCCAGCAGCCAAGAAGGGAGATCACCCCTCCACTTT. The rearrangement uses TRBV3-1 and TRBJ1-6, with D uncertain. Looked up from germline, CDR1 is LGHDT and CDR2 is YNNKEL (reference sequence). The CDR3 is made up of 13 amino acids. V was shortened by 0 bases and J by 10 bases, with 7 bases between the two germline ends.